This T cell receptor beta chain comes out of a study of a mutant IDH1 vaccine in newly diagnosed glioma (dated by TCRdb to the early 2020s). Notes on the research overall: Eight vaccinations were administered to patients in weeks 1, 3, 5, 7, 11, 15, 19 and 23, corresponding to visits V03 through V10. Vaccination began 4-6 weeks after radiotherapy alone, or alongside temozolomide cycles in the chemotherapy-containing groups. For exploratory analyses, longitudinal TCRB deep sequencing was carried out in more than 20 treated patients wherever samples were available. Prior to enrollment, standard therapy consisting of radiotherapy alone, temozolomide alone, or radiochemotherapy with temozolomide had been administered to patients, with the combination being received by most patients. Peripheral blood was drawn at six visits: V03 (baseline), V05, V07, V10, V12 and V13. Of the roughly 33 treated patients, approximately 62% were male and around 38% were female, and a mean age of 40.4 years was recorded.

Broad study findings and their caveats: Pseudoprogression seemed to be unrelated to changes in the top peripheral T cell clonotypes found by TCRB sequencing. Vaccine-induced immune responses across multiple MHC alleles were detected in 90% to 95% of patients. The authors stated that sample limitations prevented analyses of patient blood samples from being reproduced. PBMC samples for TCRB deep sequencing were selected based on availability.

Including the terminal cysteine and phenylalanine, the CDR3 comprises 16 residues. Only the CDR3 DNA is retained, 48 bases long and in frame from the first base. The germline V end is reduced by 2 bases and the J end by 1 base; junction bases left unmatched: 1. In the germline V gene, CDR1 corresponds to SGHRS and CDR2 to YFSETQ. Sample time point, as interpreted from the label and publication: week 5, during vaccination. Each vaccine dose was 300 ug of a 20-mer mutant IDH1 peptide in Montanide, given subcutaneously with topical imiquimod. Newly diagnosed WHO grade 3 or 4 IDH1-mutant astrocytomas showing loss of nuclear ATRX were present in the donors. The samples were drawn from NOA16, a multicentre, single-arm, open-label phase I trial in Germany that tested a mutant IDH1 peptide vaccine in humans for the first time. Genomic DNA for TCRB sequencing was isolated from EDTA blood with the DNeasy Blood and Tissue Kit.

Turning to this clone: The target of this receptor is not known. No base-level quality is on record; no much larger clone is a single base apart.

Library method: the immunoSEQ multiplex PCR assay. Rearranged TCR beta chain sequences were amplified using the hsTCRB Kit according to the manufacturer's protocol. Sequencing of TCRB libraries was carried out on an Illumina MiSeq. The published analysis was carried out like this. The proprietary platform of the kit vendor was used for demultiplexing, trimming and gene mapping. The source is immuneACCESS, and TCRdb retained only in-frame sequences with V and J called. Part of the clones is not carried over; for the studies checked, unresolved V genes explain less than half of this, and the remainder is unexplained. V and J calls and clone size follow that table, whereas D and trimming were derived from the DNA. For this sample there are tens of thousands of clones; 65% to 85% appear just once. Jointly, the top ten make up 7.2% of the sample.

The V and J segments used are TRBV5-1 and TRBJ2-2, and 11 junctional nucleotides match TRBD2. The origin of this receptor is a man aged 35-49 years with glioma. Some clones in this sample may be carry-over from other donors' samples. Here the sequenced sample was PBMCs, taken from a glioma patient whose treatment included an IDH1 peptide vaccine. The CDR3 is CASSFTSGGNTGELFF. The bases are TGCGCCAGCAGCTTTACTAGCGGGGGGAACACCGGGGAGCTGTTTTTT.